The rows below give T cell receptor beta chains drawn from one sample of a study of blood T cells in healthy people across ages. Via MiXCR, TCRdb re-called the 5' RACE reads, giving one row per CDR3 protein. The sample yields 1.5 million to 2 million distinct CDR3 sequences, over 25% seen once. Sample: blood. These receptors were obtained from a woman under 40 in good health. Each CDR3 is given with its conserved first and last residue. Each record gives: clone size, D gene, V gene, J gene, CDR3 protein, CDR3 DNA. D genes are given only for firm matches. Size is omitted from some rows. Given values are once, few, many or a class for expanded clones.

clone_size: many
d_call: NA
v_call: TRBV6-5
j_call: TRBJ2-1
cdr3_aa: CASSYTDSSYNEQFF
cdr3_nt: TGTGCCAGCAGTTACACGGACAGCTCCTACAATGAGCAGTTCTTC

clone_size: few
d_call: TRBD2
v_call: TRBV20-1
j_call: TRBJ2-4
cdr3_aa: CSANSGRAKSIQYF
cdr3_nt: TGCAGTGCCAATAGCGGGAGGGCCAAAAGCATTCAGTACTTC

clone_size: NA
d_call: NA
v_call: TRBV6-6
j_call: TRBJ2-7
cdr3_aa: CASSYSGSRSDEQYF
cdr3_nt: TGTGCCAGCAGTTACTCAGGGTCTCGGTCGGACGAGCAGTACTTC

clone_size: few
d_call: TRBD2
v_call: TRBV20-1
j_call: TRBJ2-1
cdr3_aa: CSAYGTKNEQFF
cdr3_nt: TGCAGTGCTTACGGGACTAAAAATGAGCAGTTCTTC

clone_size: NA
d_call: TRBD2
v_call: TRBV6-2/TRBV6-3
j_call: TRBJ2-7
cdr3_aa: CASSYQSSGGRPYEQYF
cdr3_nt: TGTGCCAGCAGTTACCAGTCTAGCGGGGGGAGGCCCTACGAGCAGTACTTC

clone_size: NA
d_call: NA
v_call: TRBV7-2
j_call: TRBJ1-2
cdr3_aa: CASSLVEANYGYTF
cdr3_nt: TGTGCCAGCAGCTTAGTTGAGGCTAACTATGGCTACACCTTC

clone_size: NA
d_call: NA
v_call: TRBV2
j_call: TRBJ2-5
cdr3_aa: CARRVGGRKETQYF
cdr3_nt: TGTGCCAGACGGGTTGGTGGGCGGAAAGAGACCCAGTACTTC

clone_size: few
d_call: NA
v_call: TRBV25-1
j_call: TRBJ1-1
cdr3_aa: CASRKGNAEAFF
cdr3_nt: TGTGCCAGTAGGAAGGGGAACGCTGAAGCTTTCTTT

clone_size: few
d_call: NA
v_call: TRBV20-1
j_call: TRBJ1-1
cdr3_aa: CSARDQGNPEAFF
cdr3_nt: TGCAGTGCTAGAGATCAAGGGAACCCTGAAGCTTTCTTT

clone_size: few
d_call: NA
v_call: TRBV20-1
j_call: TRBJ2-7
cdr3_aa: CSALGLNPYEQYF
cdr3_nt: TGCAGTGCCCTGGGACTGAACCCCTACGAGCAGTACTTC

clone_size: NA
d_call: NA
v_call: TRBV7-6
j_call: TRBJ1-6
cdr3_aa: CASSARDTRTPNSPLHF
cdr3_nt: TGTGCCAGCAGCGCAAGGGACACCCGGACTCCTAATTCACCCCTCCACTTT

clone_size: few
d_call: TRBD1
v_call: TRBV28
j_call: TRBJ1-3
cdr3_aa: CASLRVTGASGNTIYF
cdr3_nt: TGTGCCAGCTTAAGGGTTACAGGGGCCTCTGGAAACACCATATATTTT